This T cell receptor (beta chain) was profiled in a study of T cell repertoires in cytomegalovirus infection. General study points: Using cumulative public TCR beta family frequency, the authors identified those who carried CMV together with the relevant HLA.

TCRdb fed the reads into MiXCR, producing one record per CDR3 protein. The sample has some 390,000 distinct CDR3 sequences, less than 20% seen once; the top ten hold about 10%. At least ten counts were recorded for this clonotype. The target antigen is unknown. V lost 4 bases, J lost 7 bases, and 10 bases lay in between. Germline-derived CDR1 and CDR2 are SGHTA and FQGNSA. The CDR3 covers 13 residues. Source material: PBMCs. This sequence originates from a human donor in good health (CMV status not recorded). Some clones in this sample may be carry-over from other donors' samples. The chain is built from TRBV7-2 and TRBJ2-2, with D unclear. CDR3 DNA: TGTGCCAGCAGCTATTCCAAAAGCGGGGAGCTGTTTTTT. As protein: CASSYSKSGELFF.